This T cell receptor (beta chain) comes out of a study of blood T cell repertoires in COVID-19. Assignment of participants to cohorts was predicated upon participant-reported clinical history. For recovered donors of Cohort 3, there were two negative PCRs, clearance, or symptom resolution. Source study methods: Amplification of reference gene primers provided the estimated nucleated cell counts. Sequenced by immunoSEQ multiplex PCR; TCRdb stores in-frame clones only, minus some. The DNA gave D and trimming, while V, J and clone size come from that table. The table records about 380,000 clones, around 90% of them present only once. Trimming took off 2 bases at V and 11 bases at J, with 13 bases between the two ends. The CDR3 contains 14 residues. The V gene's germline CDR1 is LNHNV and CDR2 YYDKDF (reference sequence).

Specimen: PBMCs or T cells enriched from blood (not recorded which). The chain carries TRBV15 and TRBJ1-6, with D maybe TRBD1 (6 bases). The clonotype originates from a woman between 18 and 29 years old who had recovered from COVID-19. CDR3 bases: TGTGCCACCAGCAGAAGCCAGGGGTTAACACCCCTCCACTTT. It codes for CATSRSQGLTPLHF.